The entry below gives a single TCR beta chain sequence along with its context. Its antigen is as yet unknown. This record belongs to a study of CXCR3-negative and CXCR3-positive naive CD8 T cells. The CDR3 extends over 15 amino acids. Germline V gene sequence: CDR1 SGHNT, CDR2 YENEEA. Investigators sorted each CD8+ T cell subset in triplicate, taking 300,000 or so cells each time. Identification of naive CD8+ T cells rested on CD45RO-CCR7+CD27+CD95- status. UMI-tagged TRB cDNA libraries were built via 5' RACE. With the 5' RACE reads reprocessed, TCRdb shows one record per CDR3 protein and no DNA. This specimen shows some 140,000 distinct CDR3 sequences; the ten leading clones hold about 0.37%. Broader study findings: Unlike memory cells, which differed, naive CXCR3-negative and CXCR3-positive cells had similar TRBV-TRBJ usage. Comparably high diversity marked both naive subsets, whereas memory CD8+ cells had much lower diversity. Naive cells that were CXCR3-positive had more hydrophobic TRB CDR3s (compared with CXCR3-negative naive cells).

V is TRBV11-3 and J is TRBJ2-1; no DNA is available, so the TRBD2 call from TCRdb remains unchecked. Input material: naive CXCR3+ CD8+ T cells from blood. Subset denoted: CD45RO-CCR7+CD27+CD95- naive CD8+ T cells expressing CXCR3 (TNR3+). This clonotype originated in a human donor in good health. Some clones in this sample may be carry-over from other donors' samples. CDR3 region: CASSDSSSGGNEQFF.